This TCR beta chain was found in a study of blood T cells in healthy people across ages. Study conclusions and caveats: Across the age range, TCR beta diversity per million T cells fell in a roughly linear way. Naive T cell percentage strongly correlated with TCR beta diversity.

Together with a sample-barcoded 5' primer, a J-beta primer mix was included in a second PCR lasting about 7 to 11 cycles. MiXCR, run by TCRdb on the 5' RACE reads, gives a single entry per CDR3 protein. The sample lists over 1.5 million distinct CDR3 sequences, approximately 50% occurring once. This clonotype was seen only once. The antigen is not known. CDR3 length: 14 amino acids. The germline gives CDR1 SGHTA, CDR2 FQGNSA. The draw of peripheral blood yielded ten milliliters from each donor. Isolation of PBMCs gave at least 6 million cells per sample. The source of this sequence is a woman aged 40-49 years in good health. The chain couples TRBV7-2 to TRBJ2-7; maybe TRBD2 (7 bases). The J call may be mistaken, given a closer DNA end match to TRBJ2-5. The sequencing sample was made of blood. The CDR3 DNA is TGTGCCAGCATCCCACCCGGGGGGCTGGAGACCCAGTACTTC. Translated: CASIPPGGLETQYF.